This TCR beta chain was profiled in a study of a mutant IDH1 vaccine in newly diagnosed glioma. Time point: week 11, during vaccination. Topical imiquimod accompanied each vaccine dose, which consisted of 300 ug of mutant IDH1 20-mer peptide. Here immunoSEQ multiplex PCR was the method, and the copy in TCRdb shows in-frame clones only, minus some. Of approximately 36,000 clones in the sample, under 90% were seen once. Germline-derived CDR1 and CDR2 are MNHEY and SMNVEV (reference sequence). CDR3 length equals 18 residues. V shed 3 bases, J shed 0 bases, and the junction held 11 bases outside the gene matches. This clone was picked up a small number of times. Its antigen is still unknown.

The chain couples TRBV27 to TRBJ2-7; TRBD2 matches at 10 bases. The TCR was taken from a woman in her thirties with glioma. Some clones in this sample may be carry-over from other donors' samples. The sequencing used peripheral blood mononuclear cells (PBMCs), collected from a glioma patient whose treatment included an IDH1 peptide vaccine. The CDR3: CASSLGLAGASSSYEQYF. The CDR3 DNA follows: TGTGCCAGCAGTTTGGGGCTAGCGGGAGCCTCCAGCTCCTACGAGCAGTACTTC.